This T cell receptor (beta chain) was observed in a study of cytomegalovirus exposure and HLA in healthy donors. Study as a whole: Earlier sequencing of approximately 200 million T cells yielded 100 million to 140 million unique TCR beta sequences. Study outcomes and limitations: Sequencing likely generated an artifact that appeared as a cluster of highly shared sequence variants.

J was trimmed by 0 bases and V by 2 bases; bases with no gene match: 8. This CDR3 contains 17 residues. Per germline, CDR1 SGHRS and CDR2 YFSETQ. The sample holds one count of this clone. Its antigen is unknown. The PCR had 60 Vbeta and 13 Jbeta primers. Data came from immunoSEQ multiplex PCR; TCRdb stores just in-frame clones and leaves some out. The data hold about 160,000 clones, with about 75% observed a single time. The sequenced material came from PBMCs. The TCR was taken from a woman in her forties or fifties in good health and CMV-seropositive. The genes are TRBV5-1 and TRBJ1-3, with TRBD1 identical over 7 bases. The DNA for the CDR3 is TGCGCCAGCAGCTTATTCGGACAGGCTGCCTCTGGAAACACCATATATTTT. This sequence encodes CASSLFGQAASGNTIYF.